This TCR beta chain was recovered during a study of beta chain features in type 1 diabetes. Study summary: Healthy donors, compared against patients, showed similar age, gender and cell yields.

Averaging approximately 0.11 L, one heparinised blood draw was given by each donor. Sort purity for all populations was recorded as exceeding 98%. This CDR3 region has 14 residues. Per the germline V gene, CDR1 is SGHAT and CDR2 is FQNNGV. V gave up 5 bases and J gave up 5 bases; unmatched junction bases: 8. This clone has just a few counts. The isolated RNA, all of it, was reverse transcribed, so expressed TCRB transcripts were what got sequenced. Regulatory, naive and central memory T cell samples averaged around 3.9 million reads. Clones were read by immunoSEQ multiplex PCR, and TCRdb kept only the in-frame ones, dropping some. Among 350,000 or so clones listed, 15% to 20% were seen once.

The chain is built from TRBV11-2 and TRBJ1-1, with 7 nucleotides matching TRBD1. The sequenced sample consisted of naive CD4+ T cells from blood. This clonotype was sampled from a woman younger than 35 in good health. CDR3 sequence reads: CASSPGQDRTEAFF. Here the CDR3 DNA reads TGTGCCAGCAGCCCTGGACAGGACCGGACTGAAGCTTTCTTT. Supplemented by reference TRBV11-2 and TRBJ1-1, the full variable domain reads EAGVAQSPRYKIIEKRQSVAFWCNPISGHATLYWYQQILGQGPKLLIQFQNNGVVDDSQLPKDRFSAERLKGVDSTLKIQPAKLEDSAVYLCASSPGQDRTEAFFGQGTRLTVV.